One sample yielded the 31 T cell receptor beta chains listed below, sequenced in a study of PD-1 blockade in classical Hodgkin lymphoma. Sequencing used immunoSEQ multiplex PCR; TCRdb keeps in-frame clones, though not all of them. The data show over 60,000 clones, with over 85% seen just once and 2.6% held by the top ten. Documented time point: newly diagnosed, previously untreated cHL patient sample. Sequencing input: peripheral blood mononuclear cells (PBMCs). All receptors derive from a human donor with classical Hodgkin lymphoma.

The rearrangement joins TRBV6-4 to TRBJ2-1; TRBD2 agrees at 8 bases. The CDR3 has 15 residues. The germline V gene has CDR1 MRHNA and CDR2 SNTAGT. J gave up 9 bases and V 7 bases, and 14 bases lay outside the gene matches. CDR3 region: CASMGERGTLFEQFF. CDR3 DNA: TGTGCCAGCATGGGGGAGCGGGGGACTCTATTTGAGCAGTTCTTC.

The V and J genes are TRBV6-5 and TRBJ2-1; 8 bases align to TRBD1. The CDR3 length is 15 residues. V gave up 5 bases and J gave up 7 bases; unmatched junction bases: 10. Germline lookup yields CDR1 MNHEY and CDR2 SVGAGI. DNA for the CDR3: TGTGCCAGCAGTCTACGACAGGGGTGGAAAAATGAGCAGTTCTTC. Protein sequence: CASSLRQGWKNEQFF.

The chain has TRBV7-9 and TRBJ1-5; tentative D call: TRBD1 (5 bases). The V gene's germline CDR1 is SEHNR and CDR2 FQNEAQ (reference sequence). This CDR3 has 16 amino acids. V shed 1 base and J shed 4 bases, with 14 bases lying between them. The CDR3: CASSLGAGGGNQPQHF. In DNA form, the CDR3 reads TGTGCCAGCAGCTTAGGGGCGGGGGGTGGAAATCAGCCCCAGCATTTT.

The V call is TRBV15, the J call TRBJ1-2; 7 bases are shared with TRBD1. V was clipped by 1 base and J by 7 bases; unmatched bases: 3. The germline V gene encodes CDR1 LNHNV and CDR2 YYDKDF (reference sequence). The CDR3 has 13 amino acids. CDR3 residues: CATSRGTGGGYTF. The CDR3 nucleotides read TGTGCCACCAGCAGAGGGACAGGAGGTGGCTACACCTTC.

The chain is built from TRBV28 and TRBJ2-3, with D uncertain. Trimming pared 3 bases from V and 5 bases from J, leaving 12 bases between. CDR3 length: 14 amino acids. The germline V gene has CDR1 MDHEN and CDR2 SYDVKM. In DNA, the CDR3 is TGTGCCAGCAGTTTTGAGAGGTGGGGAGATACGCAGTATTTT. It codes for CASSFERWGDTQYF.

The chain is built from TRBV10-3 and TRBJ2-3; 7 nucleotides line up with TRBD1. This CDR3 contains 14 residues. The junction had 4 bases not matched to a gene; V was cut back by 6 bases and J by 1 base. Per the germline V gene, CDR1 is ENHRY and CDR2 is SYGVKD. The CDR3 nucleotides are TGTGCCATCAGGGGGACAGCACGCACAGATACGCAGTATTTT. As protein: CAIRGTARTDTQYF.

The chain recombines TRBV18 with TRBJ2-7; 10 bases are shared with TRBD2. The CDR3 loop spans 15 amino acids. Germline CDR1 reads KGHSH; CDR2 reads LQKENI. V dropped 3 bases and J dropped 4; count of bases not matched to a gene: 6. Written as DNA, the CDR3 is TGTGCCAGCTCACCCCCCTGGGGACTAGCGTACGAGCAGTACTTC. This translates into CASSPPWGLAYEQYF.

The J gene is TRBJ2-5, the V gene TRBV15; D unclear. V was pared by 1 base and J by 3 bases, with 12 bases between. Germline V gene data show CDR1 as LNHNV and CDR2 as YYDKDF (reference sequence). This CDR3 is built from 15 residues. CDR3 DNA: TGTGCCACCAGCAGAGTAGGCGGATCCAAAGAGACCCAGTACTTC. Protein sequence: CATSRVGGSKETQYF.

The chain couples TRBV7-9 to TRBJ1-4; D not certain. V lost 5 bases and J lost 0, with 10 bases in between. The length of the CDR3 is 15 residues. The V gene's germline CDR1 is SEHNR and CDR2 FQNEAQ (reference sequence). CDR3 in DNA: TGTGCCAGCAGCGGCCACAACGCAACTAATGAAAAACTGTTTTTT. Translating gives CASSGHNATNEKLFF.

V usage is TRBV9 and J usage is TRBJ2-3, with TRBD2 matching over 13 bases. The germline V gene encodes CDR1 SGDLS and CDR2 YYNGEE. This CDR3 has 16 amino acids. With 4 bases clipped from V and 3 bases from J, the junction kept 5 bases outside the gene matches. CDR3: CASSTRLAGGTDTQYF. CDR3 DNA: TGTGCCAGCAGCACCCGACTAGCGGGGGGTACAGATACGCAGTATTTT.

CDR3 in amino acids: CASSRSGSGANVLTF. The DNA of the CDR3 is TGTGCCAGTAGTAGATCGGGTTCTGGGGCCAACGTCCTGACTTTC. The chain recombines TRBV19 with TRBJ2-6; D gene ambiguous. V gave up 4 bases and J gave up 1 base, with 8 bases separating them. CDR1 is LNHDA, CDR2 SQIVND, per germline (reference sequence). This CDR3 contains 15 residues.

The V and J genes are TRBV18 and TRBJ1-2, with TRBD1 identical over 11 bases. The CDR3 consists of 15 residues. Trimming removed 2 bases from V and 3 bases from J; junction bases left unmatched: 2. Germline V CDR1 and CDR2: KGHSH, LQKENI. CDR3 sequence (DNA): TGTGCCAGCTCACCAGGGACAGGGGGTGACTATGGCTACACCTTC. Amino acid sequence: CASSPGTGGDYGYTF.

This sequence joins TRBV5-4 and TRBJ2-3, with 12 bases fitting TRBD2. Germline V gives CDR1 SGHNT, CDR2 YYREEE (reference sequence). The length of the CDR3 is 16 residues. V was pared by 4 bases and J by 0 bases, with 3 bases of the junction left unmatched. The chain's CDR3 is CASSGGLAGSTDTQYF. For the CDR3, the DNA is TGTGCCAGCAGCGGAGGACTAGCGGGAAGCACAGATACGCAGTATTTT. The variable domain in full, with the rest retrieved from reference TRBV5-4 and TRBJ2-3, is ETGVTQSPTHLIKTRGQQVTLRCSSQSGHNTVSWYQQALGQGPQFIFQYYREEENGRGNFPPRFSGLQFPNYSSELNVNALELDDSALYLCASSGGLAGSTDTQYFGPGTRLTVL.

The chain uses TRBV16 and TRBJ1-1; the match to TRBD1 covers 10 bases. CDR1 KGHSY and CDR2 FQNENV come from the germline V gene. The CDR3 spans 17 residues. With V trimmed by 4 bases and J by 1 base, 9 bases remained unmatched. The CDR3, as DNA: TGTGCCAGCAGCCCCGGACAGGGGGTACTAGCGAACACTGAAGCTTTCTTT. Translated: CASSPGQGVLANTEAFF.

CDR3 sequence: CASTLAAKPYEQYF. The CDR3 nucleotides are TGTGCCAGCACCCTGGCAGCGAAGCCCTACGAGCAGTACTTC. The J gene is TRBJ2-7, the V gene TRBV6-5, with D unresolved. CDR3 size: 14 residues. Germline CDR1 and CDR2: MNHEY and SVGAGI. The V and J ends lost 7 bases and 2 bases respectively, with 15 bases between them.

This sequence joins TRBV5-1 and TRBJ2-2; no reliable D call. There are 15 residues in the CDR3. V was shortened by 3 bases and J by 2 bases, with 11 bases between the two germline ends. Germline V gene data show CDR1 as SGHRS and CDR2 as YFSETQ. CDR3 in amino acids: CASSSHRPNTGELFF. Written as DNA, the CDR3 is TGCGCCAGCAGCTCGCACAGACCCAACACCGGGGAGCTGTTTTTT.

The chain links TRBV5-1 to TRBJ1-1; D is unresolved. The length of the CDR3 is 14 residues. The V end lost 0 bases, the J end lost 7 bases, and 13 bases lay between the germline ends. Germline CDR1 is SGHRS and CDR2 is YFSETQ. The CDR3 spells CASSLALSPNEAFF. The CDR3 DNA is TGCGCCAGCAGCTTGGCACTCTCACCCAATGAAGCTTTCTTT.

V gene TRBV10-2 combines with J gene TRBJ2-7; 9 nucleotides agree with TRBD2. Germline V gives CDR1 WSHSY, CDR2 SAAADI. This CDR3 is built from 14 residues. The V segment lost 4 bases and the J segment 3 bases; nucleotides outside the gene matches: 4. The DNA of the CDR3 is TGCGCCAGCAGTGTGGGTAGCGGGAGCTACGAGCAGTACTTC. It encodes CASSVGSGSYEQYF.

The rearrangement uses TRBV29-1 and TRBJ1-1; TRBD1 matches 7 bases. Losses at the gene ends were 6 bases for V and 7 bases for J; bases not matched to a gene: 5. CDR1 SQVTM and CDR2 ANQGSEA come from the germline V gene. The CDR3 runs 11 residues. The CDR3 here is CSVPRDSEAFF. CDR3 in DNA: TGCAGCGTGCCCCGGGACAGTGAAGCTTTCTTT.

The gene calls are TRBV2 and TRBJ1-6; the match to TRBD1 covers 9 bases. Germline V gene lookup returns CDR1 SNHLY and CDR2 FYNNEI. V trimming: 6 bases; J trimming: 7 bases; junction bases outside the gene matches: 4. The CDR3 sequence is 14 residues long. CDR3 bases: TGTGCCAGCAGCCGACAGGGGGGCAATTCACCCCTCCACTTT. It codes for CASSRQGGNSPLHF.

The chain employs TRBV19 and TRBJ2-6; TRBD1 aligns across 10 bases. This CDR3 comprises 17 residues. Germline V gene sequence: CDR1 LNHDA, CDR2 SQIVND (reference sequence). Unmatched junction bases numbered 4, after V lost 5 bases and J lost 0 bases. The CDR3 sequence: CASSAGTGASGANVLTF. Here the CDR3 DNA reads TGTGCCAGTAGTGCCGGGACAGGGGCCTCTGGGGCCAACGTCCTGACTTTC. The complete variable domain, with remaining parts taken from reference TRBV19 and TRBJ2-6, reads DGGITQSPKYLFRKEGQNVTLSCEQNLNHDAMYWYRQDPGQGLRLIYYSQIVNDFQKGDIAEGYSVSREKKESFPLTVTSAQKNPTAFYLCASSAGTGASGANVLTFGAGSRLTVL.

The J gene is TRBJ1-1, the V gene TRBV4-2; D unresolved. V was trimmed by 0 bases and J by 5 bases, leaving 13 bases between them. This CDR3 region has 15 residues. The germline V gene has CDR1 LGHNA and CDR2 YNFKEQ. CDR3 in amino acids: CASSQDRDLGTEAFF. CDR3 nucleotide sequence: TGTGCCAGCAGCCAAGATCGGGATCTGGGGACTGAAGCTTTCTTT.

The chain couples TRBV9 to TRBJ1-5; the D gene is possibly TRBD1 (5 bases). V was pared by 0 bases and J by 5 bases, with 12 bases between. CDR3 size: 15 residues. Germline lookup yields CDR1 SGDLS and CDR2 YYNGEE. The DNA for the CDR3 is TGTGCCAGCAGCGTAGGACGGGGGAGCGATCAGCCCCAGCATTTT. It encodes CASSVGRGSDQPQHF.

The V call is TRBV19, the J call TRBJ2-3, with D tentatively TRBD2 (5 bases). The V end was cut by 0 bases, the J end by 1 base, with 11 bases between. There are 16 residues in the CDR3. Per the germline V gene, CDR1 is LNHDA and CDR2 is SQIVND (reference sequence). Here the CDR3 DNA reads TGTGCCAGTAGTATAGACCCAGCGCGGGGCACAGATACGCAGTATTTT. Protein sequence: CASSIDPARGTDTQYF.

This chain links TRBV9 with TRBJ2-7, with D possibly called TRBD1 or TRBD2 (5 bases each). This CDR3 has 15 residues. Germline loops: CDR1 SGDLS, CDR2 YYNGEE. V was shortened by 0 bases and J by 3 bases, with 13 bases between the two germline ends. The CDR3 coding sequence is TGTGCCAGCAGCGTAGGGGGGACGGAAGACTACGAGCAGTACTTC. It is translated as CASSVGGTEDYEQYF.

The chain has TRBV19 and TRBJ2-7, with D perhaps matching TRBD2 (6 bases). Germline V gene sequence: CDR1 LNHDA, CDR2 SQIVND (reference sequence). The CDR3 consists of 15 residues. Trimming stripped 3 bases from V and 1 base from J, with 13 bases between. The CDR3 DNA sequence: TGTGCCAGTAGTATTCAGGAGGGAACGTCCTACGAGCAGTACTTC. Encoded protein: CASSIQEGTSYEQYF.

V usage is TRBV7-9 and J usage is TRBJ1-1, with 9 bases lining up with TRBD1. Germline V gives CDR1 SEHNR, CDR2 FQNEAQ (reference sequence). The length of the CDR3 is 19 residues. Trimming took 4 bases from V and 1 from J; bases not matched to a gene: 16. CDR3 loop: CASSSIGLWTGASNTEAFF. CDR3 DNA: TGTGCCAGCAGCTCCATAGGGCTCTGGACAGGGGCATCGAACACTGAAGCTTTCTTT.

The CDR3 is CASSTGFEQFF. In DNA, the CDR3 is TGTGCCAGCAGCACAGGGTTTGAGCAGTTCTTC. The gene calls are TRBV2 and TRBJ2-1, with D tentatively TRBD1 (6 bases). The CDR3 contains 11 residues. V dropped 6 bases and J dropped 9 bases, with 9 bases sitting between them. Looked up from germline, CDR1 is SNHLY and CDR2 is FYNNEI.

The chain joins TRBV18 to TRBJ2-2; TRBD1 matches at 8 bases. Per germline, CDR1 KGHSH and CDR2 LQKENI. The CDR3 is made up of 15 amino acids. J was trimmed by 5 bases and V by 5 bases; bases with no gene match: 7. The CDR3 nucleotides read TGTGCCAGCTCATCCGAAACAGGGGGTACCGGGGAGCTGTTTTTT. Translation gives CASSSETGGTGELFF.

This chain links TRBV7-2 with TRBJ1-4, with D uncertain. V dropped 3 bases and J dropped 6 bases, with 8 bases sitting between them. The V gene's germline CDR1 is SGHTA and CDR2 FQGNSA. The CDR3 totals 13 residues. CDR3 protein: CASSFLQDEKLFF. CDR3 nucleotide sequence: TGTGCCAGCAGCTTCCTGCAGGATGAAAAACTGTTTTTT.

The chain joins TRBV7-2 to TRBJ2-1, with 10 nucleotides matching TRBD2. The CDR3 sequence is 15 residues long. CDR1 and CDR2 (germline): SGHTA, FQGNSA. The ends lost 5 bases at V and 0 bases at J; junction bases unmatched: 1. This CDR3 is CASSPSGSSYNEQFF. The CDR3 nucleotides are TGTGCCAGCAGCCCTAGCGGGAGCTCCTACAATGAGCAGTTCTTC. Using reference TRBV7-2 and TRBJ2-1 for the parts outside the CDR3, the full variable domain is GAGVSQSPSNKVTEKGKDVELRCDPISGHTALYWYRQSLGQGLEFLIYFQGNSAPDKSGLPSDRFSAERTGGSVSTLTIQRTQQEDSAVYLCASSPSGSSYNEQFFGPGTRLTVL.